Shown below are 16 T cell receptor beta chains from a single sample sequenced in a study of metastatic and nonmetastatic thyroid tumors. Thyroid surgery took place with no prior treatment in any patient. TCRdb re-called clones via MiXCR from the PCR reads. The data contain approximately 16,000 clones, roughly a quarter of them singletons. The sample was blood. The source is a male donor with papillary thyroid cancer or a benign thyroid nodule (not recorded which). Some clones in this sample may be carry-over from other donors' samples.

This clone was picked up many times. The chain combines TRBV6-1 with TRBJ2-3; TRBD2 matches at 9 bases. CDR3 length: 15 residues. V dropped 7 bases and J dropped 7; count of bases not matched to a gene: 12. CDR1 and CDR2 (germline): MNHNS, SASEGT. The CDR3 region has the DNA TGTGCCAGCACCCCTAGCGGGACCCACCCGAATACGCAGTATTTT. Its protein product is CASTPSGTHPNTQYF.

This clone was seen at least ten times. The rearrangement uses TRBV19 and TRBJ2-1, with 11 bases identical to TRBD1. Germline V lookup: CDR1 LNHDA, CDR2 SQIVND (reference sequence). This CDR3 contains 16 residues. With 2 bases clipped from V and 6 bases from J, the junction kept 6 bases outside the gene matches. CDR3 residues: CASSIMGTGGINEQFF. The CDR3 DNA reads TGTGCCAGTAGTATAATGGGGACAGGGGGAATCAATGAGCAGTTCTTC.

This clone qualifies as medium-sized. The chain carries TRBV6-1 and TRBJ1-1; unclear D gene. V was trimmed by 5 bases and J by 2 bases, leaving 6 bases between them. CDR3 length equals 12 residues. Germline V lookup: CDR1 MNHNS, CDR2 SASEGT. The CDR3 is CASSHPNTEAFF. As DNA, the CDR3 is TGTGCCAGCAGTCATCCAAACACTGAAGCTTTCTTT.

This clone occurred many times. CDR3 sequence (DNA): TGTGCCAGCAGCGTTGGGGCTATTAACACTGAAGCTTTCTTT. It is translated as CASSVGAINTEAFF. The J gene is TRBJ1-1, the V gene TRBV9; perhaps TRBD1 as D (5 bases). This CDR3 is built from 14 residues. The ends were cut back, 2 bases at V and 2 bases at J, with 10 bases in the middle. Germline CDR1 is SGDLS and CDR2 is YYNGEE.

By frequency in the sample, this clone is medium-sized (0.01 to 0.1%). The gene calls are TRBV6-5 and TRBJ2-7; the match to TRBD1 covers 9 bases. Germline V gene sequence: CDR1 MNHEY, CDR2 SVGAGI. Germline trimming cut 0 bases from V and 4 bases from J; bases unmatched to any gene: 4. The CDR3 contains 15 residues. The CDR3 loop is CASSYSGTGPYEQYF. The DNA of the CDR3 is TGTGCCAGCAGTTACTCGGGGACAGGGCCATACGAGCAGTACTTC.

With respect to this clone: Germline and junction disagree at one end, which may indicate a read error. CDR3 DNA sequence: TGCGCCTGCAGTGCTTCGAGCGATTTCCAAGGGACCCAGTACTTC. Translating gives CACSASSDFQGTQYF. The chain carries TRBV10-1 and TRBJ2-5; D remains unclear. The CDR3 is made up of 15 amino acids. The germline CDR1 and CDR2 sequences are WNHNN and SYGVQD (reference sequence).

The chain recombines TRBV18 with TRBJ2-2, with D maybe TRBD2 (5 bases). The germline V gene has CDR1 KGHSH and CDR2 LQKENI. V lost 10 bases and J lost 4, with 28 bases in between. This CDR3 is built from 18 residues. CDR3 region: CATSTMPNVLESTGELFF. The CDR3 DNA sequence: TGTGCCACCTCGACTATGCCGAATGTGTTGGAATCCACCGGGGAGCTGTTTTTT.

The sample holds many counts of this clone. CDR3 coding DNA: TGTGCCAGCAGCTTGGGCGGACAGGGGGTGTATGGCTACACCTTC. Translation gives CASSLGGQGVYGYTF. This chain connects TRBV5-6 to TRBJ1-2, with TRBD1 matching over 10 bases. V was clipped by 0 bases and J by 5 bases; unmatched bases: 4. Germline assignment: CDR1 SGHDT and CDR2 YYEEEE. This CDR3 comprises 15 residues.

This clone counts as medium-sized. The chain joins TRBV6-1 to TRBJ2-2, with 7 bases that match TRBD2. Germline V gene sequence: CDR1 MNHNS, CDR2 SASEGT. This CDR3 has 15 residues. V gave up 5 bases and J gave up 4 bases; unmatched junction bases: 7. Written as DNA, the CDR3 is TGTGCCAGCAGTTTTGAGTCGGGGGGCACCGGGGAGCTGTTTTTT. Translating gives CASSFESGGTGELFF.

This clone has a count of ten or more. The chain recombines TRBV3-1 with TRBJ1-6; D is perhaps TRBD1 (6 bases). This CDR3 has 11 amino acids. The V gene's germline CDR1 is LGHDT and CDR2 YNNKEL (reference sequence). The V end was cut by 5 bases, the J end by 16 bases, with 12 bases between. The CDR3, as DNA: TGTGCCAGCAGCTACCGGGACATACTCCACTTT. Protein product: CASSYRDILHF.

This clone was observed at least ten times. The chain couples TRBV7-6 to TRBJ2-5, with D perhaps TRBD1 (6 bases). CDR3 length: 17 amino acids. Germline V gene lookup returns CDR1 SGHVS and CDR2 FNYEAQ. V was shortened by 1 base and J by 1 base, with 16 bases between the two germline ends. The CDR3 region has the DNA TGTGCCAGCAGCTTAGATCTGGGCAGGGGCCTCCAAGAGACCCAGTACTTC. It translates to CASSLDLGRGLQETQYF.

The chain carries TRBV30 and TRBJ2-7; D may be TRBD1 (5 bases). V was pared by 0 bases and J by 6 bases, with 15 bases between. Germline V gene lookup returns CDR1 GTSNPN and CDR2 SVGIG (reference sequence). This CDR3 comprises 14 residues. The CDR3 bases are TGTGCCTGGAGTGTATCCTTAGGGGCGTTCGAGCAGTACTTC. Protein: CAWSVSLGAFEQYF.

This clone showed up many times. V usage is TRBV6-2 or TRBV6-3 and J usage is TRBJ2-3; a possible D gene is TRBD2 (7 bases). V was pared by 6 bases and J by 4 bases, with 14 bases between. CDR3 length equals 14 residues. Germline V lookup: CDR1 MNHEY, CDR2 SVGEGT. The CDR3 loop is CASRRGGAADTQYF. CDR3 nucleotides: TGTGCCAGCAGAAGAGGGGGGGCCGCAGATACGCAGTATTTT.

By its share, this clone is medium-sized. CDR3 sequence: CSAPDRYNYEQYF. The CDR3 coding sequence is TGCAGTGCTCCTGACAGGTATAACTACGAGCAGTACTTC. The chain is built from TRBV20-1 and TRBJ2-7; TRBD1 might be the D (6 bases). CDR3 length: 13 amino acids. V lost 5 bases and J 3 bases, leaving 14 bases between the germline ends. Germline values: CDR1 DFQATT, CDR2 SNEGSKA (reference sequence).

This clone was seen ten or more times. The rearrangement joins TRBV7-9 to TRBJ2-4; TRBD1 aligns across 9 bases. This CDR3 region has 15 residues. Losses at the gene ends were 4 bases for V and 8 bases for J; bases not matched to a gene: 9. The V gene's germline CDR1 is SEHNR and CDR2 FQNEAQ (reference sequence). CDR3 loop: CASSSTGGGVDIQYF. CDR3 sequence (DNA): TGTGCCAGCAGCTCGACAGGGGGGGGTGTAGACATTCAGTACTTC.

The rearrangement uses TRBV30 and TRBJ1-2; 8 bases line up with TRBD1. V shed 3 bases and J 4 bases; nucleotides not matched to a gene: 7. CDR3 length: 14 residues. The V gene's germline CDR1 is GTSNPN and CDR2 SVGIG (reference sequence). CDR3 sequence reads: CAWREGDRIYGYTF. CDR3 nucleotide sequence: TGTGCCTGGAGGGAAGGGGACAGGATCTATGGCTACACCTTC. The full variable domain, rest sourced from reference TRBV30 and TRBJ1-2, is SQTIHQWPATLVQPVGSPLSLECTVEGTSNPNLYWYRQAAGRGLQLLFYSVGIGQISSEVPQNLSASRPQDRQFILSSKKLLLSDSGFYLCAWREGDRIYGYTFGSGTRLTVV.